Following are 20 T cell receptor beta chains from one sample sequenced in a study of regulatory T cells in long-lasting Graves disease (dated by TCRdb to about 2021). The time point label here, explained by the study, means: newly diagnosed GD, antithyroid drugs for less than 3 months. For both TCR sequencing and RNA sequencing, RNA was extracted from PBMCs in TRIzol. Libraries were constructed by multiplex PCR. The sequencer was an Illumina HiSeq 4000. To build TCR beta libraries, CDR3 regions were amplified by Arm-PCR using iRepertoire HTBI primers. TCRdb redid the processing of the public reads, applying fastp at Q25 and MiXCR, and retained in-frame beta chains. Each record represents a unique CDR3 protein, reported with the most common genes and DNA among its rows. The sample table holds about 620,000 distinct CDR3 sequences, of which approximately 15% were seen once. Together, the top ten hold 15% to 20% of the sample.

The data were also submitted as part of a second study, on T cells in Graves' hyperthyroidism and ophthalmopathy.

This sample comprised peripheral blood mononuclear cells (PBMCs), obtained at new diagnosis, from a patient treated with antithyroid drugs. These receptors came from a woman between 25 and 40 years old with Graves disease. Donor details come from another sample of the same person, matched by shared clones.

This clonotype was seen repeatedly, ten times or more. The V gene is TRBV20-1, the J gene TRBJ1-1; D is perhaps TRBD1 (5 bases). From germline, CDR1 is DFQATT and CDR2 SNEGSKA (reference sequence). The V gene lost 4 bases and the J gene lost 1 base, with 10 bases spanning the gap. CDR3 length equals 13 residues. CDR3 sequence reads: CSAIRQTNTEAFF. In DNA form, the CDR3 reads TGCAGTGCTATCAGACAGACGAACACTGAAGCTTTCTTT.

The chain links TRBV12-3 or TRBV12-4 to TRBJ2-1, with TRBD2 matching over 16 bases. The V and J ends lost 6 bases and 9 bases, in that order; junction bases with no gene match: 8. There are 16 residues in the CDR3. In DNA form, the CDR3 reads TGTGCCAGCAGCTCCGGGACTAGCGGGAGGGTCCGTGAGCAGTTCTTC. It specifies CASSSGTSGRVREQFF.

There are many counts of this clonotype. The V and J genes are TRBV6-1 and TRBJ1-1, with D perhaps TRBD1 (5 bases). V was trimmed by 7 bases and J by 6 bases, leaving 21 bases between them. The CDR3 sequence is 15 residues long. CDR1 and CDR2 from the germline V gene are MNHNS and SASEGT. The CDR3 protein is CASTRGGVSYSEAFF. CDR3 nucleotide sequence: TGTGCCAGCACCCGGGGCGGGGTGTCTTATTCTGAAGCTTTCTTT.

This clonotype was detected only a few times. The chain uses TRBV18 and TRBJ2-1; D may be TRBD1 (6 bases). Trimming left V 2 bases short and J 9 bases short, with 11 bases between. The CDR3 is made up of 13 amino acids. In germline, CDR1 is KGHSH, CDR2 LQKENI. The CDR3 coding sequence is TGTGCCAGCTCACCATACAGGGACGTTGAGCAGTTCTTC. It codes for CASSPYRDVEQFF.

The sample holds many counts of this clonotype. The V gene is TRBV7-2, the J gene TRBJ1-5; 8 nucleotides match TRBD1. The V gene's germline CDR1 is SGHTA and CDR2 FQGNSA. V lost 3 bases to trimming and J lost 10 bases; unmatched junction nucleotides: 5. The CDR3 consists of 13 residues. CDR3 in amino acids: CASSFQTGEPQHF. The DNA of the CDR3 is TGTGCCAGCAGCTTCCAGACAGGGGAACCCCAGCATTTT.

Turning to this clonotype: This may come from a read error, since a much larger clone is one base off. The CDR3: CASSLKIASQDGYTF. The CDR3 nucleotides read TGTGCCAGCAGTCTTAAGATAGCCAGCCAGGATGGCTACACCTTC. The chain is built from TRBV27 and TRBJ1-2; D not resolved. CDR1 is MNHEY and CDR2 is SMNVEV in the germline V gene (reference sequence). V was pared by 5 bases and J by 6 bases, with 19 bases between. The CDR3 runs to 15 residues.

This clonotype was seen a few times. This chain joins TRBV3-1 and TRBJ1-1; no reliable D call. Germline-derived CDR1 and CDR2 are LGHDT and YNNKEL (reference sequence). Trimming removed 7 bases at V and 5 bases at J, with 14 bases between. The CDR3 is 13 amino acids. The CDR3 here is CASTAEMRTEAFF. Here the CDR3 DNA reads TGTGCCAGCACTGCCGAAATGAGGACTGAAGCTTTCTTT. Filled out from reference TRBV3-1 and TRBJ1-1, the complete variable domain reads DTAVSQTPKYLVTQMGNDKSIKCEQNLGHDTMYWYKQDSKKFLKIMFSYNNKELIINETVPNRFSPKSPDKAHLNLHINSLELGDSAVYFCASTAEMRTEAFFGQGTRLTVV.

This clonotype was picked up a small number of times. The rearrangement links TRBV19 to TRBJ2-7; tentative D call: TRBD2 (6 bases). The CDR3 runs 14 residues. Trimming left V 5 bases short and J 4 bases short, with 15 bases between. Germline CDR1 LNHDA, CDR2 SQIVND (reference sequence). The CDR3 bases are TGTGCCAGTAGTTTGGGAGGCGGGCAGTACGAGCAGTACTTC. Protein product: CASSLGGGQYEQYF.

This chain uses TRBV5-6 with TRBJ1-6; the match to TRBD1 covers 7 bases. Trimming removed 5 bases from V and 0 bases from J; junction bases left unmatched: 5. Germline-derived CDR1 and CDR2 are SGHDT and YYEEEE. The CDR3 has 16 residues. The CDR3 loop reads CASRYRGSSYNSPLHF. Here the CDR3 DNA reads TGTGCCAGCAGATACAGGGGAAGCTCCTATAATTCACCCCTCCACTTT.

There are many counts of this clonotype. The gene calls are TRBV7-2 and TRBJ1-5; D is uncertain. Germline V gene sequence: CDR1 SGHTA, CDR2 FQGNSA. The CDR3 runs to 14 residues. Trimming removed 1 base at V and 7 bases at J, with 11 bases between. The CDR3 is CASSLDDVGQPQHF. The DNA for the CDR3 is TGTGCCAGCAGCTTAGACGACGTGGGCCAGCCCCAGCATTTT. Full variable domain (remainder filled in from reference TRBV7-2 and TRBJ1-5): GAGVSQSPSNKVTEKGKDVELRCDPISGHTALYWYRQSLGQGLEFLIYFQGNSAPDKSGLPSDRFSAERTGGSVSTLTIQRTQQEDSAVYLCASSLDDVGQPQHFGDGTRLSIL.

This clonotype was counted only a few times. The chain links TRBV6-1 to TRBJ2-5; unclear D gene. Trimming cost V 2 bases and J 1 base, with 5 bases left between them. This CDR3 spans 13 amino acids. Germline V gene data show CDR1 as MNHNS and CDR2 as SASEGT. This CDR3 reads CASSESVQETQYF. Here the CDR3 DNA reads TGTGCCAGCAGTGAATCAGTCCAAGAGACCCAGTACTTC.

This clonotype was observed many times. The V gene is TRBV29-1, the J gene TRBJ2-2; TRBD2 might be the D (6 bases). This CDR3 has 13 residues. Germline CDR1 is SQVTM and CDR2 is ANQGSEA. With 7 bases removed from V and 6 bases from J, the gap between germline ends came to 15 bases. The CDR3 protein is CSGGTLGAGELFF. DNA of the CDR3: TGCAGCGGGGGGACTCTTGGGGCCGGGGAGCTGTTTTTT.

This clonotype was observed many times. This chain joins TRBV27 and TRBJ2-7; D tentatively reads TRBD1 or TRBD2 (6 bases each). Per the germline V gene, CDR1 is MNHEY and CDR2 is SMNVEV (reference sequence). The length of the CDR3 is 16 residues. Trimming removed 8 bases from V and 3 bases from J, with 23 bases in between. The CDR3: CASLGRRGGLGYEQYF. CDR3 nucleotide sequence: TGTGCCAGCTTAGGACGGAGAGGGGGGCTTGGCTACGAGCAGTACTTC.

This clonotype was seen at least ten times. CDR3 sequence: CASRRAGSNYNEQFF. In DNA form, the CDR3 reads TGTGCCAGCAGACGCGCCGGGTCAAATTACAATGAGCAGTTCTTC. The chain carries TRBV6-2 or TRBV6-3 and TRBJ2-1; D gene uncertain. The CDR3 runs to 15 residues. Germline-derived CDR1 and CDR2 are MNHEY and SVGEGT. The V end lost 6 bases, the J end lost 4 bases, and 16 bases lay between the germline ends.

The table lists this clonotype with many counts. The CDR3 region has the DNA TGCAGCGTTGACTGGAGGGGGGAAACTGAAGCTTTCTTT. This sequence encodes CSVDWRGETEAFF. The gene calls are TRBV29-1 and TRBJ1-1, with D perhaps matching TRBD1 (6 bases). Trimming removed 3 bases from V and 5 bases from J, with 13 bases in between. The V gene's germline CDR1 is SQVTM and CDR2 ANQGSEA. The length of the CDR3 is 13 residues.

The V gene is TRBV20-1, the J gene TRBJ2-3; perhaps TRBD2 as D (6 bases). CDR3 length equals 17 residues. Germline CDR1 DFQATT, CDR2 SNEGSKA (reference sequence). V lost 2 bases and J 4 bases, leaving 22 bases between the germline ends. The chain's CDR3 is CSARNMAETSTSDTQYF. DNA of the CDR3: TGCAGTGCTAGAAATATGGCCGAGACTAGTACTTCAGATACGCAGTATTTT.

The sample holds many counts of this clonotype. J is TRBJ2-2 and V is TRBV7-9; TRBD2 aligns across 7 bases. Germline CDR1 reads SEHNR; CDR2 reads FQNEAQ (reference sequence). J lost 6 bases, V lost 4 bases, and 11 bases had no gene match. The CDR3 has 16 residues. In DNA, the CDR3 is TGTGCCAGCAGCTCTAACCCCGGGAGGAGTGCCGGGGAGCTGTTTTTT. Its translation is CASSSNPGRSAGELFF.

This clonotype came up many times. J is TRBJ2-1 and V is TRBV19, with D tentatively TRBD1 or TRBD2 (5 bases each). The V end lost 3 bases, the J end lost 0 bases, and 15 bases lay between the germline ends. The CDR3 has 17 residues. The V gene's germline CDR1 is LNHDA and CDR2 SQIVND (reference sequence). CDR3: CASSIVRGSSSYNEQFF. DNA of the CDR3: TGTGCCAGTAGTATTGTGAGGGGAAGTAGCTCCTACAATGAGCAGTTCTTC.

This clonotype was seen at least ten times. This rearrangement joins TRBV7-9 to TRBJ2-7; 12 nucleotides agree with TRBD2. The germline CDR1 and CDR2 sequences are SEHNR and FQNEAQ (reference sequence). J lost 3 bases, V lost 5 bases, and 11 bases had no gene match. The CDR3 is 17 amino acids. The CDR3 region has the DNA TGTGCCAGCAGCCCTAGCGGGAGGGCCGCACAATACTACGAGCAGTACTTC. This sequence encodes CASSPSGRAAQYYEQYF.

Only a few counts were recorded for this clonotype. The rearrangement links TRBV30 to TRBJ2-7, with TRBD2 as a possible D gene (6 bases). From germline, CDR1 is GTSNPN and CDR2 SVGIG (reference sequence). CDR3 length equals 14 residues. V was pared by 3 bases and J by 0 bases, with 12 bases between. CDR3 protein: CAWSSTGVSYEQYF. The CDR3, as DNA: TGTGCCTGGAGCTCGACGGGAGTCTCCTACGAGCAGTACTTC.